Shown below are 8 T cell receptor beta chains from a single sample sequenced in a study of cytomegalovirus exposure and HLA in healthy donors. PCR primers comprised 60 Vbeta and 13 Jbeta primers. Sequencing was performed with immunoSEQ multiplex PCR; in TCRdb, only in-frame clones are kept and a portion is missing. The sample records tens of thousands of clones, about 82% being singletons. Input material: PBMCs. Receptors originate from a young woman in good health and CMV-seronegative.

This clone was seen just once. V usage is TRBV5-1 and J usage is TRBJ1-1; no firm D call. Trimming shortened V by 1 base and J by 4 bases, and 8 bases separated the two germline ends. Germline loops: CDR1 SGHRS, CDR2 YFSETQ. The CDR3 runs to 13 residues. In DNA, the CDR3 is TGCGCCAGCAGCTTGACGGTGAGCACTGAAGCTTTCTTT. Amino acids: CASSLTVSTEAFF.

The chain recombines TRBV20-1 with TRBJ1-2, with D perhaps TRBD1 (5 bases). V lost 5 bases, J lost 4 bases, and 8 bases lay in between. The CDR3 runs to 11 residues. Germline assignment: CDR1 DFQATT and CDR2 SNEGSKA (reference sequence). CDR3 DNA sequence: TGCAGTGCTGGACATGGCTATGGCTACACCTTC. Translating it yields CSAGHGYGYTF.

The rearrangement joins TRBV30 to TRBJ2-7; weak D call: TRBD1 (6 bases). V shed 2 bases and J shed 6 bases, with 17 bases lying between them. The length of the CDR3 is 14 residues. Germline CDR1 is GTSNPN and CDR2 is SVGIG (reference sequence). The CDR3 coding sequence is TGTGCCTGGAGTCCGGGGCCTACAGGGAGCGAGCAGTACTTC. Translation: CAWSPGPTGSEQYF.

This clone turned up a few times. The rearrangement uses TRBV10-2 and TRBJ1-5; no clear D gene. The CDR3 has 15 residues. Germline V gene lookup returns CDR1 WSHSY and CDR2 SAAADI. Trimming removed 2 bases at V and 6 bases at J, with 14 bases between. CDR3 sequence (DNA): TGCGCCAGCAGTGAGGCCTTCATACGAGGTCAGCCCCAGCATTTT. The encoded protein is CASSEAFIRGQPQHF.

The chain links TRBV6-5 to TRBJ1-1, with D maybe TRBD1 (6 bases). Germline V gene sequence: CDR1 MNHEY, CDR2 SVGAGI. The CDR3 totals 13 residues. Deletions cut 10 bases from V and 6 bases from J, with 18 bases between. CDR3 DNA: TGTGCCACTACCGGACAGCCCGGGGCTGAAGCTTTCTTT. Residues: CATTGQPGAEAFF.

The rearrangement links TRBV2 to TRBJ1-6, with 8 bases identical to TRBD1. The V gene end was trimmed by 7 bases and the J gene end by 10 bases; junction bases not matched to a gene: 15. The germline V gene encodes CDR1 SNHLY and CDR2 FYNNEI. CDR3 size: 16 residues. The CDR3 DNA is TGTGCCAGCAATGGGCAGGCAGGGGGCGCGAGGTCACCCCTCCACTTT. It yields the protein CASNGQAGGARSPLHF.

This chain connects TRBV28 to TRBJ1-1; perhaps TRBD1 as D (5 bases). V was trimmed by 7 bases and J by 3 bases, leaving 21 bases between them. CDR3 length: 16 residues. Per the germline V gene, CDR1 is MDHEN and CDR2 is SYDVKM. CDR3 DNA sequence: TGTGCCAGCACTGTCCGCGGGGGACGTTCAGACACTGAAGCTTTCTTT. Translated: CASTVRGGRSDTEAFF.

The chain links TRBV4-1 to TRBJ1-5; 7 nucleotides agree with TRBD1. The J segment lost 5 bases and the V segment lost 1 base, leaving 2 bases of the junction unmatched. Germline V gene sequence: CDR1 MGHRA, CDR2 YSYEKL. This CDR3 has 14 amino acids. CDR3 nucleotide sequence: TGCGCCAGCAGCCAAGTAGGGGGCCATCAGCCCCAGCATTTT. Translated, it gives CASSQVGGHQPQHF.